This T cell receptor (beta chain) came from a study of blood T cell repertoires in COVID-19. Whole-study context: Collection of acute and convalescent COVID-19 samples took place in the United States, Italy and Spain. Nucleic acid was either cDNA or gDNA, and it came from T cells, B-cell-depleted T cells, or PBMCs.

Original analysis: Reference gene primer amplification yielded estimated nucleated cell counts. Sequenced by immunoSEQ multiplex PCR; TCRdb stores in-frame clones only, minus some. The V and J calls and the clone size are those of that table, but D and trimming were determined from the DNA. The sample gives 100,000 to 150,000 clones, approximately 83% of which show up once; about 9.9% is in the top ten. Germline V CDR1 and CDR2: LNHDA, SQIVND (reference sequence). The ends were cut back, 5 bases at V and 6 bases at J, with 16 bases in the middle. This CDR3 is 15 amino acids long. The sample comprised peripheral blood. This TCR came from a middle-aged man with active or convalescent COVID-19. The chain joins TRBV19 to TRBJ1-4; D is ambiguous. The chain's CDR3 is CASSPPRGNYEKLFF. The CDR3 DNA reads as TGTGCCAGTAGTCCCCCCCGGGGAAACTATGAAAAACTGTTTTTT.